What follows describes a single TCR beta chain. As yet, its antigen is unknown. These data originate in a study of high-grade serous ovarian cancer treatment subgroups. The study's findings and limits: Different patients shared almost no repertoire; same-patient tumors shared about 0.1 to 0.79.

The germline CDR1 and CDR2 sequences are SGHNT and YYREEE (reference sequence). The CDR3 is 14 residues long. The V segment lost 5 bases and the J segment 5 bases; nucleotides outside the gene matches: 6. The tumor samples were collected prior to definitive surgery or chemotherapy. Libraries were prepared by immunoSEQ multiplex PCR; TCRdb keeps only in-frame clonotypes and omits some of them. The sample contains 25,000 to 30,000 clones, around 80% of which appear only once. The specimen was tumor tissue. This chain uses TRBV5-4 with TRBJ1-3, with 8 bases fitting TRBD1. The receptor comes from a human donor with high-grade serous ovarian cancer. The chain's CDR3 is CASSPDRGRNTIYF. The CDR3 DNA reads TGTGCCAGCAGTCCCGACAGGGGAAGAAACACCATATATTTT. Drawing the rest from reference TRBV5-4 and TRBJ1-3, the complete variable domain is ETGVTQSPTHLIKTRGQQVTLRCSSQSGHNTVSWYQQALGQGPQFIFQYYREEENGRGNFPPRFSGLQFPNYSSELNVNALELDDSALYLCASSPDRGRNTIYFGEGSWLTVV.